This T cell receptor (beta chain) appears in the sequencing data of a study of vaccination and CD4 T cells after COVID-19. For the study at large: Convalescent individuals exhibited SARS-CoV-2 positivity on nasal swab PCR, with several mild and one severe presentation. The convalescents included six males and four females, and among them two were Hispanic while seven were Caucasian. Study-level results: In convalescent patients, 304 of 307 vaccine-specific clones were spike mono-reactive.

A note on this clonotype: Antigen: not known.

Treatment given: approximately 9-day PBMC culture with coronavirus spike peptide pools or control peptides (ViraFEST assay). Cultured CD4+ T cell DNA underwent sequencing with the Oncomine TCR Beta short-read assay. TCRdb independently ran MiXCR on the PCR reads; one entry per CDR3 protein. The data show under 20,000 distinct CDR3 sequences, about half seen once. The V gene lost 0 bases and the J gene lost 8 bases, with 16 bases spanning the gap. Germline CDR1 and CDR2: MGHRA and YSYEKL. This CDR3 contains 15 residues. This receptor was identified in a human donor who had recovered from COVID-19. V is TRBV4-1 and J is TRBJ1-2, with a tentative D call TRBD1 (6 bases). Source: CD4+ T cells from blood, cultured in vitro, taken after SARS-CoV-2 vaccination. CDR3: CASSQDLQGSRGYTF. The CDR3, as DNA: TGCGCCAGCAGCCAAGATCTTCAGGGGTCTCGGGGCTACACCTTC.